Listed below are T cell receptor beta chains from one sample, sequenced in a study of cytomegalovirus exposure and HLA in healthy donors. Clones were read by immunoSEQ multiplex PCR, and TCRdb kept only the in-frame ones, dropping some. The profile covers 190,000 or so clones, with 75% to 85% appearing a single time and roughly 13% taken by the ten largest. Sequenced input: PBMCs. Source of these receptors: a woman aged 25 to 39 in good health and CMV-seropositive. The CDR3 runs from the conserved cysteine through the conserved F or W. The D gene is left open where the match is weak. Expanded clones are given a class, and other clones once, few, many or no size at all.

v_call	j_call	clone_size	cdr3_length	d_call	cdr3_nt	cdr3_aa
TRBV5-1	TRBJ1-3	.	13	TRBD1	TGCGCCAGCAGCGAGGACAGGGGGGACACCATATATTTT	CASSEDRGDTIYF
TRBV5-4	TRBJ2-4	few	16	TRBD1	TGTGCCAGCAGCAACCGACAGGGTCTAGCCAAAAACATTCAGTACTTC	CASSNRQGLAKNIQYF
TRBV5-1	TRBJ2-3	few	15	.	TGCGCCAGCAGCTTGGATCCTTCTAGCACAGATACGCAGTATTTT	CASSLDPSSTDTQYF
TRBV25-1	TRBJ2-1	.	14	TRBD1	TGTGCCAGCAGTGAGAACAGGGGTTTCAATGAGCAGTTCTTC	CASSENRGFNEQFF
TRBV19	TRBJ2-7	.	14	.	TGTGCCAGTAGTATAGAACCCCAGGGGTACGAGCAGTACTTC	CASSIEPQGYEQYF
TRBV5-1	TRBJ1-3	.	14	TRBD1	TGCGCCAGCAGCTTCGGGACAGAAGGAAACACCATATATTTT	CASSFGTEGNTIYF
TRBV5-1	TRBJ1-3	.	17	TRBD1	TGCGCCAGCAGCATCACAGCCGGACAGGGGGCTGGAAACACCATATATTTT	CASSITAGQGAGNTIYF
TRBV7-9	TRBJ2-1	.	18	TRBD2	TGTGCCAGCAGCCATTCGGGACTAGCGGGAGAGGGGTACAATGAGCAGTTCTTC	CASSHSGLAGEGYNEQFF
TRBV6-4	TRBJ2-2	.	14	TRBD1	TGTGCCACCCCGGACAGGACGGACACCGGGGAGCTGTTTTTT	CATPDRTDTGELFF
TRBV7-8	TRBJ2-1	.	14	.	TGTGCCAGCAGCTTAGCTCGCAGGGGCGATGAGCAGTTCTTC	CASSLARRGDEQFF
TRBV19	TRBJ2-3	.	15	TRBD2	TGTGCCAGTAGTCCCCGGACTAGCGCGACAGATACGCAGTATTTT	CASSPRTSATDTQYF
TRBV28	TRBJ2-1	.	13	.	TGTGCCAGCAGTACCGACAGCCCAGGCGAGCAGTTCTTC	CASSTDSPGEQFF
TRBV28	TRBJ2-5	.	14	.	TGTGCCACCGACTCAGAGGACAGAAAAGAGACCCAGTACTTC	CATDSEDRKETQYF
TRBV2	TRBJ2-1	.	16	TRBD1	TGTGCCAGCAGTGCCTACAGGGGATTACCCTACAATGAGCAGTTCTTC	CASSAYRGLPYNEQFF
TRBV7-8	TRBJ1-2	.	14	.	TGTGCCAGCAGCTTAGGCCGGAACAGTGGTGGCTACACCTTC	CASSLGRNSGGYTF
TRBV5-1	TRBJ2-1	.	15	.	TGCGCCAGCAGCTTGGCTCAGGGCATACACAATGAGCAGTTCTTC	CASSLAQGIHNEQFF
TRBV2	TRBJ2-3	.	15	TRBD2	TGTGCCAGCAACGGACTAGCGGGAGGTGTAGATACGCAGTATTTT	CASNGLAGGVDTQYF
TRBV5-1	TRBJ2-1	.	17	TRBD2	TGCGCCAGCAGCCCACGACTAGCGGGAGGAGGGTACAATGAGCAGTTCTTC	CASSPRLAGGGYNEQFF
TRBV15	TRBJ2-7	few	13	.	TGTGCCACCAGCAGAGATCTTGTCTACGAGCAGTACTTC	CATSRDLVYEQYF
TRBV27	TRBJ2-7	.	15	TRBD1	TGTGCCAGCCGCCTTCACGGGGACAGAACCTACGAGCAGTACTTC	CASRLHGDRTYEQYF
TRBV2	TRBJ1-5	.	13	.	TGTGCCAGCTCTAGTTATCGAGGCCAGCCCCAGCATTTT	CASSSYRGQPQHF
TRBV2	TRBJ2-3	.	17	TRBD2	TGTGCCAGCAGTGAAACGGGAGGGGGGGGCCCCACAGATACGCAGTATTTT	CASSETGGGGPTDTQYF
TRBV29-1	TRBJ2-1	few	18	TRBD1	TGCAGCGTCTTGCCTTACCTGACGGGACAGGAAATTAACAATGAGCAGTTCTTC	CSVLPYLTGQEINNEQFF
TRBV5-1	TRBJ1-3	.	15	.	TGCGCCAGTACCTCCGTGACGGGATCTGGAAACACCATATATTTT	CASTSVTGSGNTIYF
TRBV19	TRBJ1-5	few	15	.	TGTGCCAGTAATGTAGGCAGGGCCTCTGGTCAGCCCCAGCATTTT	CASNVGRASGQPQHF
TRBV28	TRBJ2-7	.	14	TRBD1	TGTGCCAGCAGTACCAGGGGGAGAGTTAACGAGCAGTACTTC	CASSTRGRVNEQYF
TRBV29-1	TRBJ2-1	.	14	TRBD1	TGCAGCGTGGAACAGGGGGTCGGGGACAATGAGCAGTTCTTC	CSVEQGVGDNEQFF
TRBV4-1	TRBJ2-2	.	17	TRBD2	TGCGCCAGCAGCCAGAAACCCCTAGCGGAGGGCACCGGGGAGCTGTTTTTT	CASSQKPLAEGTGELFF
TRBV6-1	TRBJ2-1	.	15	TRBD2	TGTGCCAGCAGTGGTGTAGCGGGAGGGCCCGGTGAGCAGTTCTTC	CASSGVAGGPGEQFF
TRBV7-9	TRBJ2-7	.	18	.	TGTGCCAGCAGCTTAGCTCACCTACAGGGAGGGAGGGGTGGCGAGCAGTACTTC	CASSLAHLQGGRGGEQYF
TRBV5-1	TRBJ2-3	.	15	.	TGCGCCAGCAGCTTGGGGGGACTCCCCACAGATACGCAGTATTTT	CASSLGGLPTDTQYF
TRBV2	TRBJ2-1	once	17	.	TGTGCCAGCAGTGAAGCCCAACATTGGAGCTCCTACAATGAGCAGTTCTTC	CASSEAQHWSSYNEQFF
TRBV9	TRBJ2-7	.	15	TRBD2	TGTGCCAGCAGCCCTACAGCGGGAGAAGGCTACGAGCAGTACTTC	CASSPTAGEGYEQYF
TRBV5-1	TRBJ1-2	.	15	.	TGCGCCAGCAGCTTGAGTCCAGGGGAGAACTATGGCTACACCTTC	CASSLSPGENYGYTF
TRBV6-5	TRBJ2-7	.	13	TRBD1	TGTGCCAGCAGTCCACCAGGGGGCAACGAGCAGTACTTC	CASSPPGGNEQYF
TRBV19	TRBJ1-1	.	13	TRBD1	TGTGCCAGTGGGGACAGCATGAACACTGAAGCTTTCTTT	CASGDSMNTEAFF
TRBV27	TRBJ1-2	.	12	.	TGTGCCATCCTAATGTCGTCGGGGGGCTACACCTTC	CAILMSSGGYTF
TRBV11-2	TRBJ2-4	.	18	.	TGTGCCAGCAGCTTAACCGCCTGGCGGGCTCAAGCCAAAAACATTCAGTACTTC	CASSLTAWRAQAKNIQYF
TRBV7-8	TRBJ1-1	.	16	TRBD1	TGTGCCAGCAGCTTAATGCGAGGGACAGAGAACACTGAAGCTTTCTTT	CASSLMRGTENTEAFF
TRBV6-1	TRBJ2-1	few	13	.	TGTGCCAGCAGTGAGTTGGGGGGCAATGAGCAGTTCTTC	CASSELGGNEQFF
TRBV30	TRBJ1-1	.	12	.	TGTGCCTGGAGTGTACGGGGTTTCGAAGCTTTCTTT	CAWSVRGFEAFF
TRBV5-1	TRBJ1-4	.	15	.	TGCGCCAGCAGCTTGGGTACAGTTTCTAATGAAAAACTGTTTTTT	CASSLGTVSNEKLFF
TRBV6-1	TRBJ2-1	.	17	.	TGTGCCAGCAGTGCTCTCCAGGGAGGAGGAGCTGGGAATGAGCAGTTCTTC	CASSALQGGGAGNEQFF
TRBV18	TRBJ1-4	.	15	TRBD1	TGTGCCAGCTCACCACGGGACAGGGGTAATGAAAAACTGTTTTTT	CASSPRDRGNEKLFF
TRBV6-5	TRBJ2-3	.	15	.	TGTGCCAGCAGTTACTCAGGGGATGTCACAGATACGCAGTATTTT	CASSYSGDVTDTQYF
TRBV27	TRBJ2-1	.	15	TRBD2	TGTGCCAGCAGGATTCGGACTAGCGGTAACAATGAGCAGTTCTTC	CASRIRTSGNNEQFF
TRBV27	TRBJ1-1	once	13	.	TGTGCCAGCAGTTTAATACAGAACACTGAAGCTTTCTTT	CASSLIQNTEAFF
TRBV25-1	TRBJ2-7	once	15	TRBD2	TGTGCCAGCAGTGAAACTAGCGGGAGTGACTACGAGCAGTACTTC	CASSETSGSDYEQYF
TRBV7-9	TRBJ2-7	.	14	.	TGTGCCAGCAGCTTAGCGGGCACACAACAAGAGCAGTACTTC	CASSLAGTQQEQYF
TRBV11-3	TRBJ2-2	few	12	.	TGTGCCAGCAGCTTATTCAACGGGGAGCTGTTTTTT	CASSLFNGELFF
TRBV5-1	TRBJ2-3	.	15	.	TGCGCCAGCAGTTCTAGACTAGTACACACAGATACGCAGTATTTT	CASSSRLVHTDTQYF
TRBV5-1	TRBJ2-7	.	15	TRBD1	TGCGCCAGCAGCTTAGACAGGGGCCCAGTTTTCGAGCAGTACTTC	CASSLDRGPVFEQYF
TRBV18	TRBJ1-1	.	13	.	TGTGCCAGCTCACCAAGGGGGAACACTGAAGCTTTCTTT	CASSPRGNTEAFF
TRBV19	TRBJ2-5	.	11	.	TGTGCCAGTAGCTTTCAAGAGACCCAGTACTTC	CASSFQETQYF